This is a list of T cell receptor beta chains from one sample in a study of blood T cells in healthy people across ages. Each CDR3 protein gets one entry after TCRdb re-called the 5' RACE reads with MiXCR. This sample carries hundreds of thousands of distinct CDR3 sequences, roughly 50% of them seen once, and the ten largest clones take 25% to 30%. Sequenced input: blood. The origin of the receptors is a man in his forties in good health. Both conserved end residues are part of each CDR3. The order of the fields is D gene, J gene, clone size, V gene, CDR3 protein, CDR3 DNA. The D gene is left open where the match is weak. The listing skips clone size in some rows; elsewhere it reads once, few, many or a size class.

d_gene: TRBD1; j_gene: TRBJ2-1; abundance: once; v_gene: TRBV5-1; CDR3aa: CASSLNDRGPSYNEQFF; CDR3nt: TGCGCCAGCAGCCTCAACGACAGGGGGCCTTCCTACAATGAGCAGTTCTTC
d_gene: TRBD2; j_gene: TRBJ2-3; abundance: .; v_gene: TRBV5-1; CDR3aa: CASRGGLDLTDTQYF; CDR3nt: TGCGCCAGCAGGGGGGGACTAGACCTCACAGATACGCAGTATTTT
d_gene: TRBD2; j_gene: TRBJ2-2; abundance: few; v_gene: TRBV4-2; CDR3aa: CASSQGLAGANTGELFF; CDR3nt: TGTGCCAGCAGCCAAGGACTAGCGGGGGCGAACACCGGGGAGCTGTTTTTT
d_gene: .; j_gene: TRBJ1-4; abundance: once; v_gene: TRBV11-3; CDR3aa: CASSLWGRDEKLFF; CDR3nt: TGTGCCAGCAGCTTGTGGGGTCGCGATGAAAAACTGTTTTTT
d_gene: .; j_gene: TRBJ1-5; abundance: .; v_gene: TRBV12-3/TRBV12-4; CDR3aa: CASARGYQPQHF; CDR3nt: TGTGCCAGCGCCAGGGGTTACCAGCCCCAGCATTTT
d_gene: .; j_gene: TRBJ2-5; abundance: .; v_gene: TRBV14; CDR3aa: CALPPGSSVYSEQYF; CDR3nt: TGTGCCTTACCGCCCGGGTCCTCCGTTTACAGTGAGCAGTACTTC
d_gene: .; j_gene: TRBJ1-2; abundance: once; v_gene: TRBV10-3; CDR3aa: CAISQGPAGYTF; CDR3nt: TGTGCCATCAGTCAGGGGCCGGCGGGCTACACCTTC
d_gene: TRBD2; j_gene: TRBJ2-7; abundance: .; v_gene: TRBV20-1; CDR3aa: CSAVGLVAYEQYF; CDR3nt: TGCAGTGCTGTAGGACTAGTAGCCTACGAGCAGTACTTC
d_gene: TRBD1; j_gene: TRBJ1-1; abundance: once; v_gene: TRBV6-2/TRBV6-3; CDR3aa: CASSYHNTGDFAEAFF; CDR3nt: TGTGCCAGCAGTTACCATAACACAGGGGATTTTGCTGAAGCTTTCTTT
d_gene: TRBD2; j_gene: TRBJ2-7; abundance: .; v_gene: TRBV27; CDR3aa: CASRPIGLAGDYEQYF; CDR3nt: TGTGCCAGCCGCCCGATCGGACTAGCGGGAGACTACGAGCAGTACTTC
d_gene: .; j_gene: TRBJ1-1; abundance: .; v_gene: TRBV6-1; CDR3aa: CASRGSRDTEAFF; CDR3nt: TGTGCCAGCAGGGGAAGCAGGGACACTGAAGCTTTCTTT
d_gene: .; j_gene: TRBJ1-1; abundance: once; v_gene: TRBV28; CDR3aa: CASSLLAGSPTEAFF; CDR3nt: TGTGCCAGCAGTTTATTAGCCGGATCCCCCACTGAAGCTTTCTTT
d_gene: .; j_gene: TRBJ1-1; abundance: .; v_gene: TRBV4-2; CDR3aa: CASSQDLGKAEAFF; CDR3nt: TGTGCCAGCAGCCAAGATCTAGGAAAAGCTGAAGCTTTCTTT
d_gene: TRBD2; j_gene: TRBJ2-1; abundance: .; v_gene: TRBV5-6; CDR3aa: CASSLDGRREDYNEQFF; CDR3nt: TGTGCCAGCAGCTTGGACGGGAGGAGAGAGGATTACAATGAGCAGTTCTTC
d_gene: .; j_gene: TRBJ2-7; abundance: .; v_gene: TRBV28; CDR3aa: CASSFGRGAPYEQYF; CDR3nt: TGTGCCAGCAGTTTTGGGAGGGGGGCCCCCTACGAGCAGTACTTC
d_gene: .; j_gene: TRBJ2-7; abundance: .; v_gene: TRBV6-2/TRBV6-3; CDR3aa: CASSLKGPKAYEQYF; CDR3nt: TGTGCCAGCAGTTTAAAGGGCCCTAAAGCCTACGAGCAGTACTTC
d_gene: TRBD1; j_gene: TRBJ2-3; abundance: .; v_gene: TRBV29-1; CDR3aa: CSVVQGADTQYF; CDR3nt: TGCAGCGTTGTACAGGGGGCAGATACGCAGTATTTT
d_gene: .; j_gene: TRBJ1-2; abundance: .; v_gene: TRBV20-1; CDR3aa: CSAIETPANYGYTF; CDR3nt: TGCAGTGCTATAGAGACACCCGCTAACTATGGCTACACCTTC
d_gene: .; j_gene: TRBJ2-5; abundance: .; v_gene: TRBV20-1; CDR3aa: CSARDSQVQETQYF; CDR3nt: TGCAGTGCTAGAGATAGTCAGGTCCAAGAGACCCAGTACTTC
d_gene: .; j_gene: TRBJ2-3; abundance: .; v_gene: TRBV10-3; CDR3aa: CAISEGRGAPTDTQYF; CDR3nt: TGTGCCATCAGTGAGGGACGGGGGGCCCCCACAGATACGCAGTATTTT
d_gene: TRBD2; j_gene: TRBJ2-5; abundance: few; v_gene: TRBV7-2; CDR3aa: CASSLGTSGSRHEQYF; CDR3nt: TGTGCCAGCAGCTTAGGGACTAGCGGGAGTAGACATGAGCAGTACTTC
d_gene: .; j_gene: TRBJ2-5; abundance: .; v_gene: TRBV6-6; CDR3aa: CASRDVTYQETQYF; CDR3nt: TGTGCCAGCCGGGATGTGACGTACCAAGAGACCCAGTACTTC
d_gene: .; j_gene: TRBJ2-7; abundance: .; v_gene: TRBV5-1; CDR3aa: CASSLDPGLEQYF; CDR3nt: TGCGCCAGCAGCTTGGACCCGGGCCTCGAGCAGTACTTC
d_gene: TRBD1; j_gene: TRBJ1-1; abundance: .; v_gene: TRBV15; CDR3aa: CATSPDRVGTEAFF; CDR3nt: TGTGCCACCAGCCCCGACAGGGTGGGTACTGAAGCTTTCTTT
d_gene: .; j_gene: TRBJ2-3; abundance: .; v_gene: TRBV2; CDR3aa: CASEQGDTQYF; CDR3nt: TGTGCCAGCGAACAGGGAGATACGCAGTATTTT
d_gene: TRBD1; j_gene: TRBJ2-7; abundance: .; v_gene: TRBV20-1; CDR3aa: CSATTRTGTGDEQYF; CDR3nt: TGCAGTGCTACTACCCGGACAGGGACTGGGGACGAGCAGTACTTC
d_gene: .; j_gene: TRBJ2-1; abundance: .; v_gene: TRBV20-1; CDR3aa: CSARAEGPGHEQFF; CDR3nt: TGCAGTGCTAGAGCGGAGGGCCCGGGTCATGAGCAGTTCTTC
d_gene: TRBD1; j_gene: TRBJ1-5; abundance: .; v_gene: TRBV11-2; CDR3aa: CASSVPGGTQPQHF; CDR3nt: TGTGCCAGCAGCGTCCCAGGGGGCACTCAGCCCCAGCATTTT
d_gene: TRBD2; j_gene: TRBJ2-3; abundance: .; v_gene: TRBV4-2; CDR3aa: CASSHLGGGSSTDTQYF; CDR3nt: TGTGCCAGCAGCCACCTCGGCGGGGGGTCTAGCACAGATACGCAGTATTTT
d_gene: TRBD1; j_gene: TRBJ1-2; abundance: .; v_gene: TRBV9; CDR3aa: CVSSVPGQAYGYTF; CDR3nt: TGTGTCAGCAGCGTACCGGGACAGGCATATGGCTACACCTTC
d_gene: .; j_gene: TRBJ2-1; abundance: .; v_gene: TRBV13; CDR3aa: CASSLDEEQFF; CDR3nt: TGTGCCAGCAGCTTAGATGAGGAGCAGTTCTTC
d_gene: TRBD1; j_gene: TRBJ2-7; abundance: .; v_gene: TRBV20-1; CDR3aa: CSAMNHRGLGDEQYF; CDR3nt: TGCAGTGCTATGAACCACAGGGGGCTTGGGGACGAGCAGTACTTC
d_gene: .; j_gene: TRBJ1-5; abundance: .; v_gene: TRBV20-1; CDR3aa: CSANPETGRYSNQPQHF; CDR3nt: TGCAGTGCCAATCCCGAGACAGGTCGATATAGCAATCAGCCCCAGCATTTT
d_gene: .; j_gene: TRBJ2-7; abundance: .; v_gene: TRBV5-1; CDR3aa: CASSSTGRNYEQYF; CDR3nt: TGCGCCAGCAGCTCTACGGGGCGAAACTACGAGCAGTACTTC
d_gene: .; j_gene: TRBJ2-5; abundance: few; v_gene: TRBV7-3; CDR3aa: CASSLTGGAQETQYF; CDR3nt: TGTGCCAGCAGCTTAACCGGTGGCGCCCAAGAGACCCAGTACTTC
d_gene: TRBD2; j_gene: TRBJ2-3; abundance: .; v_gene: TRBV12-5; CDR3aa: CASGSGGGTNTQYF; CDR3nt: TGTGCTAGTGGGAGCGGGGGGGGTACCAATACGCAGTATTTT
d_gene: .; j_gene: TRBJ2-2; abundance: many; v_gene: TRBV6-4; CDR3aa: CASSDDANTGELFF; CDR3nt: TGTGCCAGCAGTGACGATGCGAACACCGGGGAGCTGTTTTTT
d_gene: .; j_gene: TRBJ2-7; abundance: .; v_gene: TRBV12-5; CDR3aa: CASGRKIQDPQYF; CDR3nt: TGTGCTAGTGGTAGAAAGATCCAGGACCCCCAGTACTTC
d_gene: TRBD1; j_gene: TRBJ2-5; abundance: once; v_gene: TRBV14; CDR3aa: CASSQAAGGYETQYF; CDR3nt: TGTGCCAGCAGCCAAGCTGCAGGGGGCTATGAGACCCAGTACTTC
d_gene: .; j_gene: TRBJ2-5; abundance: .; v_gene: TRBV27; CDR3aa: CASSSGVKETQYF; CDR3nt: TGTGCCAGCAGTTCGGGAGTAAAAGAGACCCAGTACTTC
d_gene: .; j_gene: TRBJ1-2; abundance: few; v_gene: TRBV20-1; CDR3aa: CSARDPQTSLVGGYTF; CDR3nt: TGCAGTGCTAGAGACCCTCAGACATCCCTAGTAGGTGGCTACACCTTC
d_gene: .; j_gene: TRBJ2-5; abundance: .; v_gene: TRBV20-1; CDR3aa: CSAPNPSFTQETQYF; CDR3nt: TGCAGTGCTCCGAATCCAAGTTTTACCCAAGAGACCCAGTACTTC
d_gene: .; j_gene: TRBJ2-1; abundance: .; v_gene: TRBV28; CDR3aa: CASSPVRNEQFF; CDR3nt: TGTGCCAGCAGTCCCGTCCGGAATGAGCAGTTCTTC
d_gene: .; j_gene: TRBJ2-7; abundance: .; v_gene: TRBV9; CDR3aa: CASSVTSVSGQYF; CDR3nt: TGTGCCAGCAGCGTTACGTCAGTTAGCGGGCAGTACTTC